These 27 T cell receptor beta chains originate from one sample sequenced in a study of blood T cell repertoires in COVID-19. The assay was immunoSEQ multiplex PCR, and TCRdb's table has in-frame clones only and misses some. There are around 200,000 clones in the sample; around 80% occur only once, and roughly 13% lies in the top ten. What was sequenced was peripheral blood. All receptors derive from a man in his forties or fifties who had recovered from COVID-19.

This clone was detected only once. The chain couples TRBV11-2 to TRBJ1-1, with D possibly being TRBD1 (5 bases). The CDR3 consists of 13 residues. Germline values: CDR1 SGHAT, CDR2 FQNNGV. The V and J ends lost 2 bases and 8 bases respectively, with 12 bases between them. The CDR3 region has the DNA TGTGCCAGCAGCTTAACTGGGACTTCCGAAGCTTTCTTT. This encodes CASSLTGTSEAFF.

The V and J genes are TRBV3-1 (or the pseudogene TRBV3-2) and TRBJ1-1, with D hard to call. Germline V lookup: CDR1 LGHDT, CDR2 YNNKEL (reference sequence). The V end was cut by 0 bases, the J end by 1 base, with 6 bases between. The CDR3 loop spans 14 amino acids. The CDR3 here is CASSQEPRNTEAFF. As DNA, the CDR3 is TGTGCCAGCAGCCAAGAACCCAGGAACACTGAAGCTTTCTTT.

The V and J genes are TRBV16 and TRBJ2-4; TRBD1 matches at 7 bases. The V gene's germline CDR1 is KGHSY and CDR2 FQNENV. The CDR3 covers 13 residues. Trimming removed 4 bases from V and 7 bases from J; junction bases left unmatched: 4. CDR3 in amino acids: CASSPGQANIQYF. The CDR3 nucleotides are TGTGCCAGCAGCCCTGGACAGGCGAACATTCAGTACTTC.

The chain has TRBV28 and TRBJ2-7; tentative D call: TRBD2 (5 bases). This CDR3 has 16 residues. Per germline, CDR1 MDHEN and CDR2 SYDVKM. Trimming shortened V by 8 bases and J by 1 base, and 21 bases separated the two germline ends. CDR3 bases: TGTGCCAGCCTCTCCCCCCAGGCAGGACTTTCCTACGAGCAGTACTTC. As protein: CASLSPQAGLSYEQYF.

This sequence joins TRBV5-1 and TRBJ2-1, with 13 nucleotides matching TRBD2. The CDR3 is 19 residues long. CDR1 and CDR2 from the germline V gene are SGHRS and YFSETQ. The V and J ends lost 7 bases and 0 bases, in that order; junction bases with no gene match: 13. The chain's CDR3 is CASRKGLAGFTSSYNEQFF. The CDR3 nucleotides read TGCGCCAGCCGCAAGGGACTAGCGGGATTTACGAGCTCCTACAATGAGCAGTTCTTC.

V gene TRBV27 combines with J gene TRBJ2-7, with TRBD1 matching over 9 bases. Germline V lookup: CDR1 MNHEY, CDR2 SMNVEV (reference sequence). The CDR3 spans 17 residues. V shed 4 bases, J shed 2 bases, and the junction held 12 bases outside the gene matches. The CDR3 bases are TGTGCCAGCAGTTCCCCCCGGGGAAGGACAGGGGCCTACGAGCAGTACTTC. This encodes CASSSPRGRTGAYEQYF.

The chain links TRBV27 to TRBJ2-7, with 13 bases lining up with TRBD2. V was clipped by 7 bases and J by 3 bases; unmatched bases: 9. The length of the CDR3 is 16 residues. Germline values: CDR1 MNHEY, CDR2 SMNVEV (reference sequence). As DNA, the CDR3 is TGTGCCAGCACCAGACTAGCGGGAGGACTTGGCTACGAGCAGTACTTC. Encoded protein: CASTRLAGGLGYEQYF.

The V and J genes are TRBV11-3 and TRBJ2-1, with D perhaps matching TRBD2 (5 bases). V lost 3 bases, J lost 10 bases, and 13 bases lay in between. Looked up from germline, CDR1 is SGHNT and CDR2 is YENEEA. The CDR3 totals 13 residues. CDR3 loop: CASSFSSSWEQFF. The CDR3 DNA is TGTGCCAGCAGCTTTTCTAGCTCTTGGGAGCAGTTCTTC.

V and J are TRBV7-2 and TRBJ2-7; 7 bases are shared with TRBD2. The CDR3 totals 16 residues. Germline CDR1 reads SGHTA; CDR2 reads FQGNSA. J lost 6 bases, V lost 5 bases, and 16 bases had no gene match. This CDR3 is CASSPHGGGNRLEQYF. CDR3 nucleotides: TGTGCCAGCAGCCCCCATGGGGGGGGGAATAGACTCGAGCAGTACTTC.

The CDR3 nucleotides read TGCGCCAGCAGCTTCTCGGCAGGGGAAGAGACCCAGTACTTC. This sequence encodes CASSFSAGEETQYF. The rearrangement links TRBV5-1 to TRBJ2-5; D might be TRBD1 (6 bases). This CDR3 region has 14 residues. The germline V gene encodes CDR1 SGHRS and CDR2 YFSETQ. V lost 2 bases to trimming and J lost 3 bases, with 11 bases between them.

The V gene is TRBV30, the J gene TRBJ1-3; D is perhaps TRBD1 (6 bases). V was clipped by 2 bases and J by 4 bases, with 12 bases between them. In germline, CDR1 is GTSNPN, CDR2 SVGIG (reference sequence). The CDR3 totals 14 residues. The DNA for the CDR3 is TGTGCCTGGAGTAGTGGACAGATCGGAAACACCATATATTTT. Translating it yields CAWSSGQIGNTIYF.

The gene calls are TRBV29-1 and TRBJ1-5, with unresolved D. CDR1 is SQVTM and CDR2 is ANQGSEA in the germline V gene. The CDR3 totals 13 residues. The V and J ends lost 4 bases and 4 bases respectively, with 11 bases between them. The CDR3 sequence: CSVGQSGNQPQHF. CDR3 DNA sequence: TGCAGCGTTGGTCAGTCGGGAAATCAGCCCCAGCATTTT.

In its sample, this clone was seen a few times. The CDR3 reads CASSIDLRAGGALAKNIQYF. CDR3 DNA sequence: TGTGCCAGTAGTATAGATCTACGAGCGGGAGGGGCACTAGCCAAAAACATTCAGTACTTC. The chain has TRBV19 and TRBJ2-4, with 10 positions matching TRBD2. CDR1 and CDR2 (germline): LNHDA, SQIVND (reference sequence). V lost 0 bases, J lost 0 bases, and 11 bases stayed unmatched. CDR3 length equals 20 residues.

The chain uses TRBV4-2 and TRBJ1-1; D is perhaps TRBD1 (6 bases). Germline assignment: CDR1 LGHNA and CDR2 YNFKEQ. The V gene lost 0 bases and the J gene lost 1 base, with 18 bases spanning the gap. The CDR3 is made up of 18 amino acids. The CDR3 protein is CASSQDMSPGVGNTEAFF. The CDR3 DNA reads as TGTGCCAGCAGCCAAGATATGAGCCCAGGGGTAGGGAACACTGAAGCTTTCTTT.

The V gene is TRBV15, the J gene TRBJ2-5, with TRBD2 as a possible D gene (6 bases). The germline V gene encodes CDR1 LNHNV and CDR2 YYDKDF (reference sequence). Trimming left V 4 bases short and J 2 bases short, with 11 bases between. The CDR3 runs 14 residues. The CDR3 protein is CATSNHSGQETQYF. The CDR3 DNA is TGTGCCACCAGCAATCATAGCGGACAAGAGACCCAGTACTTC.

This sequence joins TRBV7-9 and TRBJ2-1, with D unclear. Germline CDR1 and CDR2: SEHNR and FQNEAQ (reference sequence). With 3 bases removed from V and 9 bases from J, the gap between germline ends came to 9 bases. The CDR3 length is 12 residues. The CDR3 loop reads CASSFVGGEQFF. The CDR3 DNA reads TGTGCCAGCAGCTTTGTCGGCGGTGAGCAGTTCTTC.

The rearrangement uses TRBV19 and TRBJ2-5; perhaps TRBD2 as D (6 bases). This CDR3 region has 13 residues. The V end was cut by 3 bases, the J end by 5 bases, with 10 bases between. CDR1 is LNHDA, CDR2 SQIVND, per germline (reference sequence). The DNA of the CDR3 is TGTGCCAGTAGTATTGGAGGGAGGGAGACCCAGTACTTC. Translated, it gives CASSIGGRETQYF.

This sequence joins TRBV5-6 and TRBJ1-1, with D tentatively TRBD1 (5 bases). Germline V gene lookup returns CDR1 SGHDT and CDR2 YYEEEE. The CDR3 length is 14 residues. Trimming left V 3 bases short and J 2 bases short, with 11 bases between. The CDR3 protein is CASSWGRINTEAFF. The DNA for the CDR3 is TGTGCCAGCAGCTGGGGGAGGATAAACACTGAAGCTTTCTTT. Full variable domain (outside the CDR3, taken from reference TRBV5-6 and TRBJ1-1): DAGVTQSPTHLIKTRGQQVTLRCSPKSGHDTVSWYQQALGQGPQFIFQYYEEEERQRGNFPDRFSGHQFPNYSSELNVNALLLGDSALYLCASSWGRINTEAFFGQGTRLTVV.

This clone was recorded a few times. The chain uses TRBV7-9 and TRBJ2-1, with D possibly being TRBD1 (6 bases). Germline-derived CDR1 and CDR2 are SEHNR and FQNEAQ (reference sequence). V dropped 5 bases and J dropped 10 bases, with 12 bases sitting between them. This CDR3 region has 12 residues. In DNA form, the CDR3 reads TGTGCCAGCAGCACCTCGGACAGAGAGCAGTTCTTC. This codes for CASSTSDREQFF.

This chain's CDR3 is CASSERTDSPLHF. The CDR3 DNA sequence: TGCGCCAGCAGTGAAAGAACTGATTCACCCCTCCACTTT. V is TRBV10-1 and J is TRBJ1-6; D unresolved. Germline-derived CDR1 and CDR2 are WNHNN and SYGVQD (reference sequence). CDR3 length equals 13 residues. V lost 3 bases, J lost 8 bases, and 8 bases lay in between.

The V call is TRBV24-1, the J call TRBJ2-2; perhaps TRBD2 as D (5 bases). Trimming stripped 6 bases from V and 7 bases from J, with 5 bases between. CDR1 and CDR2 from the germline V gene are KGHDR and SFDVKD. The CDR3 is 11 amino acids. This CDR3 reads CATSRDGELFF. The DNA for the CDR3 is TGTGCCACCAGTCGGGACGGGGAGCTGTTTTTT.

J is TRBJ2-3 and V is TRBV5-4; D gene uncertain. This CDR3 is built from 14 residues. Germline CDR1 and CDR2: SGHNT and YYREEE (reference sequence). With 0 bases removed from V and 2 bases from J, the gap between germline ends came to 7 bases. The CDR3 region has the DNA TGTGCCAGCAGCTTGGTTGAGTCCACAGATACGCAGTATTTT. Protein product: CASSLVESTDTQYF. Complete variable domain (other parts from reference TRBV5-4 and TRBJ2-3): ETGVTQSPTHLIKTRGQQVTLRCSSQSGHNTVSWYQQALGQGPQFIFQYYREEENGRGNFPPRFSGLQFPNYSSELNVNALELDDSALYLCASSLVESTDTQYFGPGTRLTVL.

The V gene is TRBV30, the J gene TRBJ1-6; D may be TRBD1 (6 bases). Trimming left V 3 bases short and J 3 bases short, with 6 bases between. CDR3 size: 13 residues. Germline assignment: CDR1 GTSNPN and CDR2 SVGIG (reference sequence). The CDR3, as DNA: TGTGCCTGGAGGACAGGCTATAATTCACCCCTCCACTTT. Its protein product is CAWRTGYNSPLHF.

The sample holds one count of this clone. The chain links TRBV7-2 to TRBJ2-3; D gene uncertain. Germline V lookup: CDR1 SGHTA, CDR2 FQGNSA. V gave up 5 bases and J gave up 0 bases, with 9 bases separating them. The CDR3 has 14 residues. In DNA, the CDR3 is TGTGCCAGCAGCCCCCCTTCTAGCACAGATACGCAGTATTTT. Translating it yields CASSPPSSTDTQYF.

This chain uses TRBV9 with TRBJ1-4; weak D call: TRBD1 (6 bases). Trimming stripped 4 bases from V and 7 bases from J, with 17 bases between. The V gene's germline CDR1 is SGDLS and CDR2 YYNGEE. This CDR3 is 15 amino acids long. The CDR3 reads CASSPRQAWGEKLFF. The CDR3 DNA follows: TGTGCCAGCAGCCCTAGACAGGCGTGGGGTGAAAAACTGTTTTTT. The entire variable domain, with the rest obtained from reference TRBV9 and TRBJ1-4, is as follows: DSGVTQTPKHLITATGQRVTLRCSPRSGDLSVYWYQQSLDQGLQFLIQYYNGEERAKGNILERFSAQQFPDLHSELNLSSLELGDSALYFCASSPRQAWGEKLFFGSGTQLSVL.

The chain has TRBV5-4 and TRBJ1-1; D is possibly TRBD1 (6 bases). Trimming shortened V by 3 bases and J by 0 bases, and 12 bases separated the two germline ends. This CDR3 is 15 amino acids long. Germline-derived CDR1 and CDR2 are SGHNT and YYREEE (reference sequence). The CDR3 is CASSSSGALNTEAFF. Written as DNA, the CDR3 is TGTGCCAGCAGCTCGTCAGGGGCCCTGAACACTGAAGCTTTCTTT.

The chain couples TRBV21-1 to TRBJ1-2; whether TRBD1, the table's D call, matches the DNA was not checked. TRBV21-1 is a known pseudogene. The CDR3 totals 16 residues. CDR3 residues: CASRRDRVSFSHGYTF. In nucleotides, the CDR3 is TGTGCCAGCAGAAGGGACAGGGTTTCGTTTTCCCATGGCTACACCTTC.